A selection of T cell receptor beta chains follows, all from one sample in a study of vaccination effects on CD4 cells after COVID-19. These receptors' antigens are unknown. Assay: immunoSEQ multiplex PCR; the TCRdb copy retains only in-frame clones and omits some. The repertoire holds approximately 30,000 clones, with more than 55% as singletons. Source: CD4+ T cells from PBMCs cultured with SARS-CoV-2 spike peptides, taken after COVID-19 vaccination. Receptors originate from a human donor who received a COVID-19 vaccine. CDR3s include the opening cysteine and the closing phenylalanine or tryptophan. A D gene is named only where the DNA matches it firmly. Clone size is not always given. Where it is, it says once, few, many or a class for expanded clones.

>.|TRBV6-5|.|TRBJ2-7
CAGSTGTYEQYF
TGTGCCGGCTCAACAGGTACCTACGAGCAGTACTTC
>.|TRBV24-1|.|TRBJ1-1
CATSVKGGTEAFF
TGTGCCACCAGTGTAAAGGGGGGGACTGAAGCTTTCTTT
>.|TRBV6-5|.|TRBJ1-3
CASRLKGSGGNTIYF
TGTGCCAGCCGACTAAAGGGCAGTGGGGGGAACACCATATATTTT
>.|TRBV5-1|.|TRBJ1-1
CASSPREGGNTEAFF
TGCGCCAGCAGTCCCCGTGAGGGGGGGAACACTGAAGCTTTCTTT
>.|TRBV11-3|few|TRBJ2-3
CASSLAGRGSTDTQYF
TGTGCCAGCAGCTTAGCAGGGCGTGGTAGCACAGATACGCAGTATTTT
>.|TRBV19|few|TRBJ2-7
CASSTQRVPYEQYF
TGTGCCAGTAGTACCCAGCGGGTTCCCTACGAGCAGTACTTC
>.|TRBV30|few|TRBJ2-7
CAWSVRGSYEQYF
TGTGCCTGGAGTGTGAGGGGTTCCTACGAGCAGTACTTC
>.|TRBV27|.|TRBJ2-7
CASSLPQGRQYF
TGTGCCAGCAGTTTACCACAGGGACGACAGTACTTC
>TRBD1|TRBV25-1|.|TRBJ2-7
CASRTGSSYEQYF
TGTGCCAGCAGGACAGGGAGCTCCTACGAGCAGTACTTC
>TRBD2|TRBV10-2|once|TRBJ2-3
CASSESPSGRGDTQYF
TGCGCCAGCAGTGAAAGTCCTAGCGGGAGAGGGGATACGCAGTATTTT
>.|TRBV6-6|.|TRBJ2-7
CASSYRAGLLEQYF
TGTGCCAGCAGTTACCGGGCAGGCCTTTTGGAGCAGTACTTC
>.|TRBV13|.|TRBJ2-5
CASSLEKGTLGETQYF
TGTGCCAGCAGCTTAGAAAAAGGGACGCTCGGGGAGACCCAGTACTTC
>.|TRBV4-2|.|TRBJ2-6
CASSPGSSGANVLTF
TGTGCCAGCAGCCCTGGGTCCTCTGGGGCCAACGTCCTGACTTTC
>.|TRBV14|.|TRBJ1-4
CASSLKPVMINEKLFF
TGTGCCAGCAGCCTGAAGCCGGTGATGATTAATGAAAAACTGTTTTTT
>.|TRBV7-9|once|TRBJ2-7
CASSLVSGTLYEQYF
TGTGCCAGCAGCTTAGTTTCTGGGACCCTCTACGAGCAGTACTTC
>TRBD2|TRBV5-4|.|TRBJ2-7
CASSPSGSRAYEQYF
TGTGCCAGCAGCCCAAGCGGGAGTCGAGCCTACGAGCAGTACTTC
>.|TRBV7-9|few|TRBJ1-5
CASSFPLGPQHF
TGTGCCAGCAGCTTTCCCTTGGGGCCCCAGCATTTT
>.|TRBV12-3/TRBV12-4|.|TRBJ1-5
CASSPGRAQPQHF
TGTGCCAGCAGTCCCGGACGGGCCCAGCCCCAGCATTTT
>TRBD1|TRBV6-4|.|TRBJ2-1
CASKSGTGPPRLFF
TGTGCCAGCAAGTCCGGGACAGGACCCCCTAGGCTGTTCTTC
>.|TRBV19|.|TRBJ2-3
CASSWRQSTDTQYF
TGTGCCAGTAGTTGGCGACAGAGCACAGATACGCAGTATTTT
>TRBD2|TRBV7-6|.|TRBJ2-2
CASSLEAGGDTGELFF
TGTGCCAGCAGCTTAGAAGCGGGAGGAGACACCGGGGAGCTGTTTTTT
>TRBD2|TRBV19|.|TRBJ2-1
CASSIKGSGRRRDEQFF
TGTGCCAGTAGTATAAAGGGTAGCGGGAGGCGAAGGGATGAGCAGTTCTTC
>TRBD2|TRBV13|.|TRBJ2-7
CASSLGGVPYEQYF
TGTGCCAGCAGCTTGGGAGGGGTACCCTACGAGCAGTACTTC
>TRBD2|TRBV6-1|.|TRBJ2-3
CASSWIAGATDTQYF
TGTGCCAGCAGTTGGATAGCGGGAGCCACAGATACGCAGTATTTT
>.|TRBV24-1|.|TRBJ2-2
CATSDRDISGELFF
TGTGCCACCAGTGACCGGGACATTTCCGGGGAGCTGTTTTTT
>.|TRBV7-9|.|TRBJ1-4
CASSAGQKLFF
TGTGCCAGCAGCGCGGGACAAAAACTGTTTTTT
>.|TRBV2|once|TRBJ1-1
CASRLTGRNTEAFF
TGTGCCAGCAGGCTGACAGGTCGGAACACTGAAGCTTTCTTT